This TCR beta chain was observed in a study of T-cell reconstitution after alpha-beta-depleted transplantation in children. Unique molecular identifiers were incorporated during preparation of the TCRbeta library. TCRdb redid the calling of the PCR reads with MiXCR, one entry per CDR3 protein. The repertoire holds around 530,000 distinct CDR3 sequences, 32% seen once, with around 2.5% in the top ten. This clonotype was observed a handful of times. V was pared by 2 bases and J by 1 base, with 6 bases of the junction left unmatched. Germline CDR1 SGHVS, CDR2 FQNEAQ. The CDR3 has 17 amino acids. The chain links TRBV7-8 to TRBJ1-5; the match to TRBD1 covers 9 bases. The sequencing here drew on PBMCs from the stem cell graft donor, taken from the stem cell graft. The sequence came from a human donor who donated a stem cell graft to a child with aplastic anemia. The CDR3 DNA follows: TGTGCCAGCAGCTTAAGGGACAGGGCGACGAGCAATCAGCCCCAGCATTTT. Residues: CASSLRDRATSNQPQHF.